The source of this T cell receptor beta chain is a study of T cells in Graves' hyperthyroidism and ophthalmopathy. A lack of ophthalmopathy progression within 18 months defined stable Graves' hyperthyroidism. Lactation, pregnancy, other autoimmune disease or uncontrolled infection led to exclusion of patients. The germline V gene has CDR1 SGHAT and CDR2 FQNNGV. The CDR3 length is 17 residues. V was shortened by 1 base and J by 3 bases, with 18 bases between the two germline ends. The study's findings and limits: In blood, most of the thyroid clonotypes expanded above 0.001 were also present. Ophthalmopathy was told apart from stable hyperthyroidism by a 13 V-J model.

This clonotype was counted many times. Its antigen is currently unknown. RNA transcripts yielded amplified TCR beta CDR3 regions. A first-round RT-PCR of the TCR CDR3 used the HTBI primer set. TCRdb reprocessed the multiplex PCR reads with MiXCR, giving one entry per CDR3 protein. Of over 450,000 distinct CDR3 sequences detected, around an eighth appear once; the ten largest clones hold around 17%. V and J are TRBV11-2 and TRBJ2-5; D unresolved. This receptor was identified in a young woman with Graves' hyperthyroidism. Input material: blood. The CDR3 reads CASSLGGGSGVEETQYF. The CDR3 DNA is TGTGCCAGCAGCTTAGGGGGTGGCTCTGGAGTGGAAGAGACCCAGTACTTC.